The 20 T cell receptor beta chains below were found in one sample sequenced in a study of blood T cells in healthy people across ages. A second roughly 6 to 11 cycle PCR used barcoded and J-beta primers. TCRdb recomputed calls from the 5' RACE reads with MiXCR, one row per CDR3 protein. The sample has roughly 830,000 distinct CDR3 sequences; 62% are singletons. Source material: blood. The receptors were gathered from a man aged 25 to 40 in good health.

This chain links TRBV7-2 with TRBJ2-3; 11 bases line up with TRBD2. Germline V gives CDR1 SGHTA, CDR2 FQGNSA. Trimming at V came to 1 base and at J to 5 bases, leaving 2 bases not matched to a gene. This CDR3 comprises 15 residues. Written as DNA, the CDR3 is TGTGCCAGCAGCTTAGTCCTAGCGGGGGGAGATACGCAGTATTTT. This translates into CASSLVLAGGDTQYF. Together with reference TRBV7-2 and TRBJ2-3, the CDR3 gives the full variable domain: GAGVSQSPSNKVTEKGKDVELRCDPISGHTALYWYRQSLGQGLEFLIYFQGNSAPDKSGLPSDRFSAERTGGSVSTLTIQRTQQEDSAVYLCASSLVLAGGDTQYFGPGTRLTVL.

V and J are TRBV6-2 or TRBV6-3 and TRBJ2-7, with D possibly matching TRBD1 (6 bases). V lost 7 bases, J lost 2 bases, and 21 bases lay in between. From germline, CDR1 is MNHEY and CDR2 SVGEGT. The CDR3 totals 16 residues. This chain's CDR3 is CASIPDSWGKTYEQYF. The CDR3 nucleotides are TGTGCCAGCATCCCGGACAGTTGGGGCAAAACCTACGAGCAGTACTTC.

The genes are TRBV6-6 and TRBJ2-3; 7 bases are a match to TRBD1. CDR3 length equals 14 residues. V lost 5 bases to trimming and J lost 2 bases; unmatched junction nucleotides: 4. Germline V gives CDR1 MNHNY, CDR2 SVGAGI (reference sequence). CDR3 in amino acids: CASSRGQNTDTQYF. The CDR3 coding sequence is TGTGCCAGCAGTAGGGGACAGAACACAGATACGCAGTATTTT.

The V and J genes are TRBV7-3 and TRBJ2-3; D unresolved. Germline-derived CDR1 and CDR2 are SGHTA and FQGTGA. Between the trimmed V and J ends, which lost 2 bases and 5 bases, there was a span of 5 bases. The CDR3 contains 12 residues. The CDR3 DNA reads TGTGCCAGCAGCTTACATCAAGATACGCAGTATTTT. This codes for CASSLHQDTQYF.

In this sample, this clonotype turned up many times. This chain links TRBV29-1 with TRBJ2-7, with a weak D call TRBD1 (6 bases). Per germline, CDR1 SQVTM and CDR2 ANQGSEA. This CDR3 contains 12 residues. V dropped 6 bases and J dropped 5 bases, with 14 bases sitting between them. CDR3 amino acids: CSVGQPPDEQYF. CDR3 nucleotide sequence: TGCAGCGTGGGACAACCGCCTGACGAGCAGTACTTC.

The sample holds a few counts of this clonotype. V usage is TRBV6-2 or TRBV6-3 and J usage is TRBJ2-7, with TRBD2 matching 15 bases. CDR3 size: 15 residues. The trim removed 6 bases at V and 4 bases at J, leaving 4 bases unmatched. The germline V gene encodes CDR1 MNHEY and CDR2 SVGEGT. CDR3 sequence reads: CASRTGTSGGYEQYF. The CDR3 coding sequence is TGTGCCAGCAGAACCGGGACTAGCGGGGGGTACGAGCAGTACTTC.

The gene calls are TRBV9 and TRBJ2-2; a weak D match, TRBD1 (5 bases). Germline CDR1 and CDR2: SGDLS and YYNGEE. The V end was cut by 0 bases, the J end by 6 bases, with 6 bases between. CDR3 length: 13 residues. As DNA, the CDR3 is TGTGCCAGCAGCGTAGTAGGGGCCGGGGAGCTGTTTTTT. Encoded protein: CASSVVGAGELFF.

The V call is TRBV4-3, the J call TRBJ2-3; D call uncertain. The CDR3 sequence is 16 residues long. V lost 4 bases and J 1 base, leaving 15 bases between the germline ends. Looked up from germline, CDR1 is LGHNA and CDR2 is YSLEER. The CDR3, as DNA: TGCGCCAGCAGCCGACGGACGGAGCCGGGCACAGATACGCAGTATTTT. It specifies CASSRRTEPGTDTQYF.

This chain connects TRBV5-1 to TRBJ2-3, with a possible D match to TRBD2 (6 bases). CDR1 SGHRS and CDR2 YFSETQ come from the germline V gene. This CDR3 contains 14 residues. Trimming removed 3 bases from V and 6 bases from J, with 14 bases in between. The CDR3 sequence: CASSSEGLGDTQYF. Written as DNA, the CDR3 is TGCGCCAGCAGCTCGGAGGGTCTTGGGGATACGCAGTATTTT.

As regards this clonotype: One end of the junction is discordant with germline, which a read error may explain. The rearrangement links TRBV7-7 to TRBJ2-7; TRBD1 aligns across 7 bases. The end of the DNA fits TRBJ2-5 better, so the J call may be wrong. This CDR3 is 13 amino acids long. CDR1 and CDR2 from the germline V gene are SSHAT and FNYEAQ (reference sequence). The CDR3 here is CASSQGDRETQYF. The DNA for the CDR3 is TGTGCTAGCAGCCAAGGGGACAGAGAGACCCAGTACTTC.

The gene calls are TRBV2 and TRBJ2-7; 9 nucleotides align to TRBD1. CDR3 length: 18 amino acids. Trimming cost V 3 bases and J 3 bases; bases outside gene matches: 15. From germline, CDR1 is SNHLY and CDR2 FYNNEI. The CDR3 sequence is CASSDSTGQGLQNYEQYF. In DNA form, the CDR3 reads TGTGCCAGCAGTGATTCCACGGGACAGGGCTTGCAAAACTACGAGCAGTACTTC.

This clonotype has only one observation. This chain connects TRBV15 to TRBJ2-3; tentatively, D is TRBD1 (6 bases). Looked up from germline, CDR1 is LNHNV and CDR2 is YYDKDF (reference sequence). The V and J ends lost 2 bases and 1 base respectively, with 7 bases between them. This CDR3 is built from 14 residues. CDR3 coding DNA: TGTGCCACCAGCAGAAGGACAGGCACAGATACGCAGTATTTT. This translates into CATSRRTGTDTQYF. Together with reference TRBV15 and TRBJ2-3, the CDR3 gives the full variable domain: DAMVIQNPRYQVTQFGKPVTLSCSQTLNHNVMYWYQQKSSQAPKLLFHYYDKDFNNEADTPDNFQSRRPNTSFCFLDIRSPGLGDTAMYLCATSRRTGTDTQYFGPGTRLTVL.

This clonotype showed up just a few times. The chain joins TRBV21-1 to TRBJ2-7. TRBV21-1 is deemed a pseudogene. The CDR3 sequence is 13 residues long. The CDR3, as DNA: TGTGCCAGCAGTCGAGGTCGGGGATACGAGCAGTACTTC. The encoded protein is CASSRGRGYEQYF.

The chain recombines TRBV5-1 with TRBJ2-1; D is ambiguous. The germline V gene encodes CDR1 SGHRS and CDR2 YFSETQ. CDR3 size: 15 residues. V was cut by 4 bases and J by 2 bases, with 13 bases left in between. The CDR3 spells CASSTSSGAYNEQFF. In DNA form, the CDR3 reads TGCGCCAGCAGCACCTCCAGTGGGGCCTACAATGAGCAGTTCTTC. Using reference TRBV5-1 and TRBJ2-1 for the parts outside the CDR3, the full variable domain is KAGVTQTPRYLIKTRGQQVTLSCSPISGHRSVSWYQQTPGQGLQFLFEYFSETQRNKGNFPGRFSGRQFSNSRSEMNVSTLELGDSALYLCASSTSSGAYNEQFFGPGTRLTVL.

The chain is built from TRBV7-2 and TRBJ1-2, with D maybe TRBD1 (5 bases). Trimming shortened V by 4 bases and J by 4 bases, and 16 bases separated the two germline ends. Per germline, CDR1 SGHTA and CDR2 FQGNSA. The CDR3 length is 15 residues. CDR3 in amino acids: CASSSVRGGSYGYTF. The CDR3 region has the DNA TGTGCCAGCAGCTCCGTGAGGGGTGGGAGCTATGGCTACACCTTC.

This clonotype came up a few times. The V and J genes are TRBV7-3 and TRBJ2-3; no clear D. The V gene's germline CDR1 is SGHTA and CDR2 FQGTGA. The CDR3 covers 13 residues. The V end was cut by 5 bases, the J end by 2 bases, with 8 bases between. CDR3 nucleotides: TGTGCCAGCAGCCCCATTCCCACAGATACGCAGTATTTT. Protein product: CASSPIPTDTQYF.

This clonotype was observed a single time. J is TRBJ2-3 and V is TRBV15, with TRBD2 as a possible D gene (6 bases). The CDR3 length is 18 residues. V was shortened by 5 bases and J by 0 bases, with 21 bases between the two germline ends. Germline V CDR1 and CDR2: LNHNV, YYDKDF (reference sequence). The CDR3 here is CATSPRAPAGTSTDTQYF. DNA of the CDR3: TGTGCCACCAGCCCAAGGGCCCCAGCGGGCACTAGCACAGATACGCAGTATTTT.

The J gene is TRBJ2-3, the V gene TRBV10-3; the D is unclear. V was shortened by 10 bases and J by 4 bases, with 12 bases between the two germline ends. Per germline, CDR1 ENHRY and CDR2 SYGVKD. The CDR3 extends over 12 amino acids. CDR3 amino acids: CATGVRSDTQYF. In DNA form, the CDR3 reads TGTGCCACCGGAGTGAGGTCAGATACGCAGTATTTT.

V and J are TRBV6-6 and TRBJ1-4; D gene uncertain. The CDR3 is made up of 14 amino acids. Trimming shortened V by 5 bases and J by 3 bases, and 10 bases separated the two germline ends. Germline V lookup: CDR1 MNHNY, CDR2 SVGAGI (reference sequence). In DNA form, the CDR3 reads TGTGCCAGCAGTGCCCGCGAAGCTAATGAAAAACTGTTTTTT. Protein sequence: CASSAREANEKLFF.

This chain joins TRBV19 and TRBJ2-7; a weak D match, TRBD1 (5 bases). CDR1 is LNHDA, CDR2 SQIVND, per germline (reference sequence). The germline V and J ends were trimmed by 4 bases and 2 bases, with 9 bases remaining between them. This CDR3 has 13 residues. This chain's CDR3 is CASSSGATYEQYF. CDR3 in DNA: TGTGCCAGTAGTAGTGGGGCCACCTACGAGCAGTACTTC.